Presented here are 4 T cell receptor beta chains from one specimen sequenced in a study of blood T cell repertoires in COVID-19 (dated by TCRdb to the early 2020s). The method was the immunoSEQ multiplex PCR assay. The table comes from immuneACCESS by way of TCRdb, which keeps in-frame sequences with V and J called. Part of the clones is missing from these tables; in studies checked, under half for an unresolved V gene and the rest for unknown reasons. Within this sample are around 160,000 clones, with 86% of them counted one time only. The ten largest account for almost 1% of the sample. The specimen was peripheral blood. Receptors were obtained from a young man with acute or convalescent COVID-19.

The chain has TRBV28 and TRBJ2-5; TRBD1 might be the D (6 bases). The CDR3 loop spans 10 amino acids. Deletions cut 11 bases from V and 5 bases from J, with 9 bases between. Germline V gene sequence: CDR1 MDHEN, CDR2 SYDVKM. The CDR3 DNA follows: TGTGCCTCCCAGGGGGAGACCCAGTACTTC. Translated: CASQGETQYF.

This clone was found once. This chain uses TRBV5-1 with TRBJ2-2, with D perhaps matching TRBD1 (6 bases). Germline V gene sequence: CDR1 SGHRS, CDR2 YFSETQ. The V and J ends lost 0 bases and 5 bases respectively, with 8 bases between them. The CDR3 extends over 14 amino acids. The CDR3 reads CASSLGTATGELFF. Here the CDR3 DNA reads TGCGCCAGCAGCTTGGGGACAGCGACCGGGGAGCTGTTTTTT. The complete variable domain, with remaining parts taken from reference TRBV5-1 and TRBJ2-2, reads KAGVTQTPRYLIKTRGQQVTLSCSPISGHRSVSWYQQTPGQGLQFLFEYFSETQRNKGNFPGRFSGRQFSNSRSEMNVSTLELGDSALYLCASSLGTATGELFFGEGSRLTVL.

The chain employs TRBV19 and TRBJ1-2; 11 bases line up with TRBD1. J gave up 7 bases and V 5 bases, and 9 bases lay outside the gene matches. The CDR3 totals 15 residues. CDR1 and CDR2 from the germline V gene are LNHDA and SQIVND (reference sequence). DNA of the CDR3: TGTGCCAGTAGTGATCCGGGACAGGGGGTAGGTGGCTACACCTTC. Its protein product is CASSDPGQGVGGYTF.

The chain has TRBV6-5 and TRBJ1-4; 7 bases map to TRBD1. The CDR3 has 12 amino acids. Unmatched junction bases numbered 7, after V lost 11 bases and J lost 7 bases. Germline CDR1 MNHEY, CDR2 SVGAGI. In DNA, the CDR3 is TGTGCCGCCGGCAGGGGGTTTGAAAAACTGTTTTTT. Residues: CAAGRGFEKLFF.